This paragraph reports one T cell receptor beta chain. Its antigen is not known. Germline CDR1 SQVTM, CDR2 ANQGSEA. CDR3 length equals 13 residues. Deletions cut 3 bases from V and 7 bases from J, with 12 bases between. 60 Vbeta and 13 Jbeta primers were used in PCR. Produced via immunoSEQ multiplex PCR; TCRdb's table is partial and in-frame only. The data show about 100,000 clones, 80% to 90% seen once. These data belong to a study of cytomegalovirus exposure and HLA in healthy donors. General study findings and limits: The authors later linked a missense DCLRE1C variant to TCR beta V- and J-gene trimming. Some V segments, including TRBV6-2 and TRBV6-3, were excluded as indistinguishable.

The genes are TRBV29-1 and TRBJ2-2; perhaps TRBD2 as D (7 bases). The clonotype was recovered from a woman under 30 in good health and CMV-seronegative. The source material was PBMCs. The CDR3 DNA reads as TGCAGCGTTGAGCGGGGGCTGGGCGGGGAGCTGTTTTTT. Translating gives CSVERGLGGELFF.